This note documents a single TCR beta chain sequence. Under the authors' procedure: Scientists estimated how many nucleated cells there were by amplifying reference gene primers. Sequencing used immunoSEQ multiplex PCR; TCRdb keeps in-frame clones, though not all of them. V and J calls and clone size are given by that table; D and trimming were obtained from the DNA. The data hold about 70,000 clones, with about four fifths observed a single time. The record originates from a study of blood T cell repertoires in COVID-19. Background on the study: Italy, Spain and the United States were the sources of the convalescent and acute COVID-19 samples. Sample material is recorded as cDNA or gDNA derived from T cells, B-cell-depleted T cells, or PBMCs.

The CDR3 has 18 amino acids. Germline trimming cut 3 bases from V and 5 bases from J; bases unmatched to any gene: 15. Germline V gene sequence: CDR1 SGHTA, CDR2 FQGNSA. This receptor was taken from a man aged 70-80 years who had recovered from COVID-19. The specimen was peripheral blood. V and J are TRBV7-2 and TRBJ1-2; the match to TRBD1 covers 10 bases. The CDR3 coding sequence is TGTGCCAGCAGCTTTAGGTTTAACCCGGGACAGGGGAAATATGGCTACACCTTC. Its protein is CASSFRFNPGQGKYGYTF.